The rows below give T cell receptor beta chains drawn from one sample of a study of blood T cell repertoires in COVID-19. Assay used: immunoSEQ multiplex PCR; TCRdb lists only in-frame clones, some missing. The sample lists fewer than 350,000 clones, approximately 83% occurring once. Sequences were obtained from PBMCs or T cells enriched from blood (not recorded which). These receptor sequences come from a man aged 25 to 45 who had recovered from COVID-19. CDR3s include the opening cysteine and the closing phenylalanine or tryptophan. D genes are given only for firm matches. Expanded clones get a size class; other rows say once, few or many, or leave the size out.

TRBJ1-6 | . | . | TRBV6-5 | TGTGCCAGCAATAGAATCGCGGAAAATAATTCACCCCTCCACTTT | CASNRIAENNSPLHF
TRBJ2-1 | . | TRBD2 | TRBV27 | TGTGCCAGCAGTTTGGGGGGGACCTACAATGAGCAGTTCTTC | CASSLGGTYNEQFF
TRBJ1-4 | . | TRBD1 | TRBV6-1 | TGTGCCAGCAGTGCCAACCTTGGACAGGGCAATGAAAAACTGTTTTTT | CASSANLGQGNEKLFF
TRBJ2-7 | . | TRBD2 | TRBV7-9 | TGTGCCAGCAGCGCCGCGCGTAGCGGGGGGAAGTACGAGCAGTACTTC | CASSAARSGGKYEQYF
TRBJ1-5 | . | TRBD1 | TRBV7-8 | TGTGCCAGCAGCTCGGACAGGGTAGGACTTAGCAATCAGCCCCAGCATTTT | CASSSDRVGLSNQPQHF
TRBJ1-1 | few | . | TRBV6-5 | TGTGCCAGCAGTTTAACAGGGTTGAACACTGAAGCTTTCTTT | CASSLTGLNTEAFF
TRBJ2-5 | . | TRBD2 | TRBV27 | TGTGCCAGCAGTCCGTACTTCGGGGGGAACACAGAGACCCAGTACTTC | CASSPYFGGNTETQYF
TRBJ1-2 | . | . | TRBV19 | TGTGCCAGTAGTAACCAGGCCAGGGTCAACACCTTC | CASSNQARVNTF
TRBJ1-3 | . | . | TRBV7-7 | TGTGGAAATCAGGGTTCGCGAAACACCATATATTTT | CGNQGSRNTIYF
TRBJ2-3 | . | TRBD1 | TRBV5-6 | TGTGCCAGCAGCCCACAGGGGCGGAGGACAGATACGCAGTATTTT | CASSPQGRRTDTQYF
TRBJ1-4 | many | . | TRBV6-5 | TGTGCCAGCAGTTTATCTCCAGGGACTAATGAAAAACTGTTTTTT | CASSLSPGTNEKLFF
TRBJ1-2 | . | TRBD1 | TRBV7-2 | TGTGCCAGCAGCTTAGTAAATGACAGGGCGGACTATGGCTACACCTTC | CASSLVNDRADYGYTF
TRBJ1-1 | . | . | TRBV27 | TGTGCCAGCAGTTTATCGGGGGGTGTCACTGAAGCTTTCTTT | CASSLSGGVTEAFF
TRBJ2-3 | . | . | TRBV2 | TGTGCCAGCAGGGATAGGGGGGATACGCAGTATTTT | CASRDRGDTQYF
TRBJ2-1 | . | . | TRBV11-3 | TGTGCCAGCAGCTTAGAATCCTCCAGTGAGCAGTTCTTC | CASSLESSSEQFF
TRBJ2-2 | . | . | TRBV11-3 | TGTGCCAGCAGCTCCCAGGGGCGGACCGGGGAGCTGTTTTTT | CASSSQGRTGELFF
TRBJ2-7 | few | . | TRBV5-5 | TGTGCCAGCAGCTTGGCGGGGGGCGAGGGCTCCTACGAGCAGTACTTC | CASSLAGGEGSYEQYF
TRBJ1-2 | . | . | TRBV7-9 | TGTGCCAGCAGCTCCCCCGACAGCCCTACTAACTATGGCTACACCTTC | CASSSPDSPTNYGYTF
TRBJ2-2 | once | TRBD2 | TRBV7-7 | TGTGCTAGCAGCGCGACTCGGGGGGGCCCCAACACCGGGGAGCTGTTTTTT | CASSATRGGPNTGELFF